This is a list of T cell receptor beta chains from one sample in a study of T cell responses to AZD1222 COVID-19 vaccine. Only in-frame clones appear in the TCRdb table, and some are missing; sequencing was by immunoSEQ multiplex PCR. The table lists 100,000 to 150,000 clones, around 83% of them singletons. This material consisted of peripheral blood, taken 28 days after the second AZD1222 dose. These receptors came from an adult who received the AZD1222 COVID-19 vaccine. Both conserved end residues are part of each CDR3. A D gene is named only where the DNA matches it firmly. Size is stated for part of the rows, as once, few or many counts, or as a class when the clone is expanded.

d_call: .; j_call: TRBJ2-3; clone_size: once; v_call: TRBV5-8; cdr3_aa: CASSFGSLRGTQYF; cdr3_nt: TGTGCCAGCAGCTTTGGTAGCCTTAGGGGTACGCAGTATTTT
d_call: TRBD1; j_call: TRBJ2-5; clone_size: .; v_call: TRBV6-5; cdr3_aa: CASGQGLLIGETQYF; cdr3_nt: TGTGCCAGCGGACAGGGGCTTCTAATCGGAGAGACCCAGTACTTC
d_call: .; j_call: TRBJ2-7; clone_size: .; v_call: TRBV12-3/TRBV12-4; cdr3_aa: CASSFGGPGEQYF; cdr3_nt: TGTGCCAGCAGTTTTGGGGGGCCAGGGGAGCAGTACTTC
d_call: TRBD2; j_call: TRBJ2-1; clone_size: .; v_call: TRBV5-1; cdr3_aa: CASSLGLAGVNSYNEQFF; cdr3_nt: TGCGCCAGCAGCTTGGGGCTAGCGGGGGTCAACTCCTACAATGAGCAGTTCTTC
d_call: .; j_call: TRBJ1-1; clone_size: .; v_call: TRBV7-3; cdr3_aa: CASSSPGQNTEAFF; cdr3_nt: TGTGCCAGCAGCTCACCAGGACAGAACACTGAAGCTTTCTTT
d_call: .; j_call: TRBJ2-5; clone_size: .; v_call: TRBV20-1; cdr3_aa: CSASRRGWETQYF; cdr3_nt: TGCAGTGCTAGTCGGCGGGGCTGGGAGACCCAGTACTTC
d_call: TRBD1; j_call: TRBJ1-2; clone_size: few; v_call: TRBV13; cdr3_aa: CASSWAGQGEVGYTF; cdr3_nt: TGTGCCAGCAGTTGGGCGGGACAGGGAGAGGTTGGCTACACCTTC
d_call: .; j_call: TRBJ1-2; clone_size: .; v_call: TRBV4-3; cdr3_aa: CASSQAIGQYGYTF; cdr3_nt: TGCGCCAGCAGCCAAGCAATAGGACAGTATGGCTACACCTTC
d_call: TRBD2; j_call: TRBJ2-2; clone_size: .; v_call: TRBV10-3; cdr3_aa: CAISERLAGGTSNPGELFF; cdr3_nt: TGTGCCATCAGTGAGCGGCTAGCGGGGGGTACATCGAACCCCGGGGAGCTGTTTTTT
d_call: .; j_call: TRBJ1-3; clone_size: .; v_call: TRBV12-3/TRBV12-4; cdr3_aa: CASRIPSGNTIYF; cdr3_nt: TGTGCCAGCAGGATCCCCTCTGGAAACACCATATATTTT
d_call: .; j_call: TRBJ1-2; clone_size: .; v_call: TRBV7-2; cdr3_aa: CASSSRMGNYGYTF; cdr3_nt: TGTGCCAGCAGCTCCCGGATGGGGAACTATGGCTACACCTTC
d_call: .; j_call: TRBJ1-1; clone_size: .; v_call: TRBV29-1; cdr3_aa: CSVVRGSWEAFF; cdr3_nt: TGCAGCGTAGTCCGGGGGTCCTGGGAAGCTTTCTTT
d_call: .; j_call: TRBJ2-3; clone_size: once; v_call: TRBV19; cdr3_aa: CASSIPGADTQYF; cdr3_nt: TGTGCCAGTAGTATCCCGGGGGCCGATACGCAGTATTTT
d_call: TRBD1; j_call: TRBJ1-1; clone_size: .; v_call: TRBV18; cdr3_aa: CASSPSLPGGNTEAFF; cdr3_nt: TGTGCCAGCTCACCGTCCCTCCCAGGGGGGAACACTGAAGCTTTCTTT
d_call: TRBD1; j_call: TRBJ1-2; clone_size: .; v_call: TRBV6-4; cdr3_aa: CASSDAGTGLHGYTF; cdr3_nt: TGTGCCAGCAGTGACGCGGGGACAGGGTTACATGGCTACACCTTC
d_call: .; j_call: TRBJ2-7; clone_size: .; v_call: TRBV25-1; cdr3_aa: CASSDATQGPFGDEQYF; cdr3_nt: TGTGCCAGCAGTGACGCCACCCAGGGGCCTTTTGGGGACGAGCAGTACTTC
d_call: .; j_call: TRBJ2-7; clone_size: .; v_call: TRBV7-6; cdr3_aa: CASSLTSSYEQYF; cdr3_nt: TGTGCCAGCAGCTTAACCTCCTCCTACGAGCAGTACTTC
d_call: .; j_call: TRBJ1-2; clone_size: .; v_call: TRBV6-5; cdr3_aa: CASSYSRGTNYGYTF; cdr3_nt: TGTGCCAGCAGTTACTCGAGAGGGACTAACTATGGCTACACCTTC
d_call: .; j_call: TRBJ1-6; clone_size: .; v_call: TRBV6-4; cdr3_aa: CASSDSRPGRNSPLHF; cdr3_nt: TGTGCCAGCAGTGACTCTCGTCCAGGGCGGAATTCACCCCTCCACTTT
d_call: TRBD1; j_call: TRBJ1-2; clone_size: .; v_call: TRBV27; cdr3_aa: CASSFSGGSYGYTF; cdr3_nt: TGTGCCAGCAGTTTTTCAGGGGGCTCCTATGGCTACACCTTC
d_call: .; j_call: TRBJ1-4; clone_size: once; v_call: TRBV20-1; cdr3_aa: CSGRNVGKLFF; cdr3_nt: TGCAGTGGTCGGAACGTCGGGAAACTGTTTTTT
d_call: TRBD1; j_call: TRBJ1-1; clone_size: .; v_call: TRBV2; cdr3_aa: CASSRDRGPGNTEAFF; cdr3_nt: TGTGCCAGCAGCCGGGACAGGGGCCCTGGCAACACTGAAGCTTTCTTT
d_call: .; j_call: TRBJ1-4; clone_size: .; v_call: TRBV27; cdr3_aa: CASSLSGGPTNEKLFF; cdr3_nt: TGTGCCAGCAGTTTAAGCGGAGGTCCAACTAATGAAAAACTGTTTTTT
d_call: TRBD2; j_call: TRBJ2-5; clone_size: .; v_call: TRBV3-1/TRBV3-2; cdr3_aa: CASSQRAGGIETQYF; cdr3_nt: TGTGCCAGCAGCCAAAGAGCGGGAGGGATCGAGACCCAGTACTTC
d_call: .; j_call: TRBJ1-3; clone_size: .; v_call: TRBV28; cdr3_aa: CASSRQNKNTIYF; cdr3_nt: TGTGCCAGCAGCCGACAGAATAAAAACACCATATATTTT
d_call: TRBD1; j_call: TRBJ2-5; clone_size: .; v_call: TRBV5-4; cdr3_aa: CASSPGQGGTATQYF; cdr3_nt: TGTGCCAGCAGCCCGGGACAGGGAGGTACAGCGACCCAGTACTTC
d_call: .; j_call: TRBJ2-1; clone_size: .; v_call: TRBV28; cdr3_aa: CASSLFPGPSNEQFF; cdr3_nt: TGTGCCAGCAGTTTATTCCCTGGGCCTTCAAATGAGCAGTTCTTC
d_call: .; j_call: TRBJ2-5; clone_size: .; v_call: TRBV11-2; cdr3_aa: CASSFPALGIGQETQYF; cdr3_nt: TGTGCCAGCAGCTTCCCTGCCCTAGGTATTGGACAAGAGACCCAGTACTTC
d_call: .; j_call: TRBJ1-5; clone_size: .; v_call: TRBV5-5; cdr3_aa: CASSLALGGWHQPQHF; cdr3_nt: TGTGCCAGCAGCTTGGCCTTGGGAGGGTGGCATCAGCCCCAGCATTTT
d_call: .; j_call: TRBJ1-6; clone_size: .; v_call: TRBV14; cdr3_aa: CASSLLSSPLHF; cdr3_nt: TGTGCCAGCAGCCTCTTAAGTTCACCCCTCCACTTT
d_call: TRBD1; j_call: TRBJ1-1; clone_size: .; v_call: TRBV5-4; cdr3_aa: CASSLQGGASAFF; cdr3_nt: TGTGCCAGCAGCTTGCAAGGGGGCGCCTCCGCTTTCTTT
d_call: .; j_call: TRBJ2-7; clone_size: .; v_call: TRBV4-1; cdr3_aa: CASSQDPSGFYEQYF; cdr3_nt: TGCGCCAGCAGCCAAGACCCCAGCGGGTTTTACGAGCAGTACTTC
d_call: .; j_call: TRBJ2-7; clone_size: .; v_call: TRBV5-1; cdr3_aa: CASQTTGTSRYEQYF; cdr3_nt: TGCGCCAGCCAAACTACCGGGACATCACGCTACGAGCAGTACTTC
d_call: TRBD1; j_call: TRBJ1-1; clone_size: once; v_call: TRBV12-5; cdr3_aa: CASGLGLQGAGTEAFF; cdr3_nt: TGTGCTAGTGGTTTGGGACTACAGGGGGCTGGCACTGAAGCTTTCTTT
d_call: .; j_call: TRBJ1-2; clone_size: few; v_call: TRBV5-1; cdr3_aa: CASSSHSSDYGYTF; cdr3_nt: TGCGCCAGCAGCTCCCATAGCAGTGACTATGGCTACACCTTC
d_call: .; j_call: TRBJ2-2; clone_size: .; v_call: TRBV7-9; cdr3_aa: CASSLVTGELFF; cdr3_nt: TGTGCCAGCAGCTTAGTCACCGGGGAGCTGTTTTTT